This TCR beta chain was documented in a study of cytomegalovirus exposure and HLA in healthy donors. PCR involved 60 Vbeta and 13 Jbeta primers. Sequenced by immunoSEQ multiplex PCR; TCRdb stores in-frame clones only, minus some. The table lists under 250,000 clones, just over 75% of them singletons, with over 0.55% in the top ten. Germline values: CDR1 SGHRS, CDR2 YFSETQ. This CDR3 is 15 amino acids long. V dropped 7 bases and J dropped 5; count of bases not matched to a gene: 12. Sequenced material: PBMCs. The chain uses TRBV5-1 and TRBJ2-7; the match to TRBD2 covers 10 bases. The source is a man aged 18 to 30 in good health and CMV-seronegative. The CDR3 DNA reads as TGCGCCAGCCGGCCGGGAGCGGGAGGGCGGAACGAGCAGTACTTC. This gives the protein CASRPGAGGRNEQYF. Together with reference TRBV5-1 and TRBJ2-7, the CDR3 gives the full variable domain: KAGVTQTPRYLIKTRGQQVTLSCSPISGHRSVSWYQQTPGQGLQFLFEYFSETQRNKGNFPGRFSGRQFSNSRSEMNVSTLELGDSALYLCASRPGAGGRNEQYFGPGTRLTVT.